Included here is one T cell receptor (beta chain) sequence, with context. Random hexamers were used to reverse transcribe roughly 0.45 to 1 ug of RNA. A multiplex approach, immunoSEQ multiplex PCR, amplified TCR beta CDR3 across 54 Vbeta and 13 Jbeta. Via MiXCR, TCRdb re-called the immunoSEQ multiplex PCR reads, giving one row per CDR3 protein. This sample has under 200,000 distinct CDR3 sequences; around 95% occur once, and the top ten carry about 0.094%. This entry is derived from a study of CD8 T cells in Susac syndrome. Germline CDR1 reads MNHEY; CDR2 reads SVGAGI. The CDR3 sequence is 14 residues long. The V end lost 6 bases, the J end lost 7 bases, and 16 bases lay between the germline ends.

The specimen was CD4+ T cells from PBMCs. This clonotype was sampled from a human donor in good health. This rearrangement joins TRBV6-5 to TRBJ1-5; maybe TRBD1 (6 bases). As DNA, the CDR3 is TGTGCCAGCAGCTCTCTGGCAGGGGCCCAGCCCCAGCATTTT. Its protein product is CASSSLAGAQPQHF.